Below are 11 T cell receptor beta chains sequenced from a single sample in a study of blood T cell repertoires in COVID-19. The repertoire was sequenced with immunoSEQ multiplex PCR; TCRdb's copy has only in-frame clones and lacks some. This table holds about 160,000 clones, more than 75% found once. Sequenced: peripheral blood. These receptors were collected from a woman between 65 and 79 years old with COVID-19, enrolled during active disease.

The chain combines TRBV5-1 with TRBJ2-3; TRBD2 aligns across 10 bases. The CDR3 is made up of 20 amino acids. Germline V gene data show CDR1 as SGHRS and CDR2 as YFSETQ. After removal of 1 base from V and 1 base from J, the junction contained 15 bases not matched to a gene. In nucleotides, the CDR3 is TGCGCCAGCAGCTTGAGTTCGAACAGCGGGGGGGCCCGTCGCACAGATACGCAGTATTTT. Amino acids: CASSLSSNSGGARRTDTQYF.

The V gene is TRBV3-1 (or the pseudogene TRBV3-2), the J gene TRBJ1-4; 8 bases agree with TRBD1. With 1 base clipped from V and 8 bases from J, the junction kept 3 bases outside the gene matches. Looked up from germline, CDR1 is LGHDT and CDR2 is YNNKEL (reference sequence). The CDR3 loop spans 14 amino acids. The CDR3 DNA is TGTGCCAGCAGCCAAGGGGACAGGCCAGAAAAACTGTTTTTT. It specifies CASSQGDRPEKLFF.

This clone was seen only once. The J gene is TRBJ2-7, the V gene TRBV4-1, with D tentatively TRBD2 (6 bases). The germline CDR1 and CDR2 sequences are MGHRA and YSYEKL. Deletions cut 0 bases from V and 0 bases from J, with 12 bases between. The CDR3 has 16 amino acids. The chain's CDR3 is CASSQDGRSGSYEQYF. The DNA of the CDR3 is TGCGCCAGCAGCCAAGATGGGAGGAGCGGCTCCTACGAGCAGTACTTC.

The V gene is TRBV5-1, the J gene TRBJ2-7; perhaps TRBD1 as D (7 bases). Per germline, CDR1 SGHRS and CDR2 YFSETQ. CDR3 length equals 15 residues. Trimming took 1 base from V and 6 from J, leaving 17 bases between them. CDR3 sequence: CASSLQGGVVGEQYF. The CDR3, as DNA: TGCGCCAGCAGCTTGCAGGGGGGTGTAGTGGGCGAGCAGTACTTC.

CDR3 sequence (DNA): TGTGCCAGCTCACCTACAGGGGCCCCTAACTATGGCTACACCTTC. It codes for CASSPTGAPNYGYTF. The genes are TRBV18 and TRBJ1-2, with TRBD1 matching over 7 bases. This CDR3 comprises 15 residues. Germline V gives CDR1 KGHSH, CDR2 LQKENI. Trimming cost V 3 bases and J 0 bases; bases outside gene matches: 4.

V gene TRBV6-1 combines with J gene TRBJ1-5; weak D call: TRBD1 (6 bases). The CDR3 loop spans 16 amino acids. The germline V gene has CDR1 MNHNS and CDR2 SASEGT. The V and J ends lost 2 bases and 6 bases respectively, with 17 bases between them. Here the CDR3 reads CASSETAGGAGQPQHF. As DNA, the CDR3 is TGTGCCAGCAGTGAAACGGCGGGGGGCGCGGGTCAGCCCCAGCATTTT.

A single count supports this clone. As DNA, the CDR3 is TGTGCCAGCAGCTTAGAGGCGGGTAAAAATTCACCCCTCCACTTT. This gives the protein CASSLEAGKNSPLHF. The chain has TRBV7-3 and TRBJ1-6; D remains unclear. Germline-derived CDR1 and CDR2 are SGHTA and FQGTGA. The V end lost 2 bases, the J end lost 7 bases, and 12 bases lay between the germline ends. CDR3 length: 15 residues. The full variable domain, its missing parts supplied by reference TRBV7-3 and TRBJ1-6, is GAGVSQTPSNKVTEKGKYVELRCDPISGHTALYWYRQSLGQGPEFLIYFQGTGAADDSGLPNDRFFAVRPEGSVSTLKIQRTERGDSAVYLCASSLEAGKNSPLHFGNGTRLTVT.

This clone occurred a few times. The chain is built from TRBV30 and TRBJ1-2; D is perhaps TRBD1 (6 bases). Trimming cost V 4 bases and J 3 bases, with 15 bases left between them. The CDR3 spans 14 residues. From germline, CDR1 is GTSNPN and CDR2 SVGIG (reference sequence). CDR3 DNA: TGTGCCTGGATAGCTTCAGGGGATCACTATGGCTACACCTTC. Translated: CAWIASGDHYGYTF.

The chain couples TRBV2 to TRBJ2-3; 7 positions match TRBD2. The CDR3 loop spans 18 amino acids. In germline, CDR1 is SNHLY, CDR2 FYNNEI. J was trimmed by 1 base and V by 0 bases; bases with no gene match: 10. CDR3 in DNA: TGTGCCAGCAGTGAAGCCCCTCCAGGGAGGGCGGGCACAGATACGCAGTATTTT. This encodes CASSEAPPGRAGTDTQYF.

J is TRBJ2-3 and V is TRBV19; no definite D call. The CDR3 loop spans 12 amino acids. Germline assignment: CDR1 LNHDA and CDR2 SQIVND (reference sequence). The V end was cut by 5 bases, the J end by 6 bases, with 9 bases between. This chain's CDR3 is CASSAWADTQYF. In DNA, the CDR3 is TGTGCCAGTAGTGCGTGGGCTGATACGCAGTATTTT.

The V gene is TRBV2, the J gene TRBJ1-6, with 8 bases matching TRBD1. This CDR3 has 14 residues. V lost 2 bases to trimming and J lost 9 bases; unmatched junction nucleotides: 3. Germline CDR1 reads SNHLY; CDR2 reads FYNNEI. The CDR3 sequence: CASSEQGASSPLHF. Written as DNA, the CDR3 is TGTGCCAGCAGTGAACAGGGGGCGAGTTCACCCCTCCACTTT.